The 2 T cell receptor beta chains given below trace back to one sample, sequenced in a study of cytomegalovirus exposure and HLA in healthy donors. The PCR made use of 60 Vbeta and 13 Jbeta primers. TCRdb keeps only in-frame clones here, not all; method: immunoSEQ multiplex PCR. In the table there are roughly 100,000 clones, approximately 75% of which are singletons. Sequenced input: PBMCs. All receptors come from a woman between 40 and 55 years old in good health and CMV-seronegative.

The chain joins TRBV7-9 to TRBJ2-7; 7 bases fit TRBD1. The trim removed 8 bases at V and 4 bases at J, leaving 2 bases unmatched. The CDR3 sequence is 11 residues long. CDR1 is SEHNR and CDR2 is FQNEAQ in the germline V gene (reference sequence). CDR3 loop: CASEGAYEQYF. CDR3 bases: TGTGCCAGCGAGGGGGCTTACGAGCAGTACTTC.

The chain employs TRBV28 and TRBJ2-7, with TRBD2 matching 8 bases. The CDR3 totals 14 residues. Germline CDR1 is MDHEN and CDR2 is SYDVKM. With V trimmed by 7 bases and J by 10 bases, 15 bases remained unmatched. CDR3 region: CASTPGGPLYSQYF. The CDR3 DNA reads as TGTGCCAGCACCCCGGGAGGGCCCCTCTATTCTCAGTACTTC.